This T cell receptor (beta chain) comes out of a study of T-cell memory formation after mild COVID-19 (dated by TCRdb to about 2021). Background for the entire study: TCR sequence clusters from the two donors were largely donor specific. In a couple of donors, T-cell clones that expanded and contracted after mild COVID-19 were followed by sequencing TCRalpha and TCRbeta repertoires longitudinally. Two young, previously healthy adult volunteers made up the cohort, one male and one female.

TCRdb names Illumina NovaSeq 6000 as the instrument used. TCRalpha and TCRbeta cDNA libraries were built by 5'RACE with constant-segment primers, adding sample barcodes and unique molecular identifiers. Trizol reagent was used to extract RNA from every sample. The libraries were amplified in two PCR steps, and the second step added a second sample barcode and Illumina TruSeq adapters. Sequencing of libraries was performed on an Illumina NovaSeq with 2 x 150 bp paired-end reads. As for the authors' bioinformatics: With migec v1.2.7, reads were demultiplexed and then collapsed into UMI-guided consensus sequences. With mixcr v2.1.11, UMI consensuses were aligned to TRA and TRB V and J templates and assembled into clonotypes. A clonotype was counted as expanded or contracted only if both edgeR and NoisET called the change significant, with noise models trained on biological replicates. edgeR calls used a false discovery rate-adjusted p below 0.01 and a log2 fold-change threshold of 1. PCA with hierarchical clustering of max-normalized trajectories of the 1000 most abundant clonotypes was used as exploratory dynamics analysis. Separately sequenced CD4+ and CD8+ repertoires were used to assign the CD4 or CD8 phenotype of responding clones. The public reads were reanalyzed by TCRdb: fastp trimming at Q25, MiXCR alignment, in-frame beta chains only. Rows with one shared CDR3 protein collapse into an entry with the most common genes and DNA. Here the V and J calls rest on TCRdb's processing, not on the authors' analysis. This sample has a few hundred thousand distinct CDR3 sequences in its table, and roughly 8.2% of those were observed once. The ten largest clones capture about 20% of the sample.

Reading the germline V gene gives CDR1 SQVTM and CDR2 ANQGSEA. From cysteine to phenylalanine, the CDR3 is 12 amino acids long. The read is trimmed to its CDR3 DNA, 36 bases read in frame from base 1. Germline trimming: 6 bases from V, 2 bases from J; junction bases outside gene matches: 3. This clonotype was seen ten or more times. What this receptor recognizes is not known. Base qualities were left out, and no much larger clone turns up one base away. PBMCs were isolated by Ficoll-Paque density gradient centrifugation. General study outcomes and caveats: SARS-CoV-2 specificity of the second-wave clones peaking on day 37 was not confirmed. From day 15 to 85, contracting clones showed balanced CD4/CD8 phenotypes, whereas a second wave of clones that expanded from day 15 to 37 leaned towards CD4+. Some responding clones were detected in pre-infection memory, suggesting pre-existing cross-reactive memory T cells joined the SARS-CoV-2 response. The study covered only a couple of mild cases, and larger cohorts including severe cases with pre-infection samples were considered necessary. Contracting CD4+ clones turned up mainly in the CM and EM memory subsets, whereas EMRA was where CD8+ clones were enriched.

Sequenced input: PBMCs or a T cell subset sorted from them (not recorded which). The sequence links TRBV29-1 to TRBJ2-5; 7 bases in the middle match TRBD2. The TCR comes from a man aged 18 to 29 who had mild COVID-19 (a few samples of this study predate the infection). The sample titles of this study are shuffled in the database, so cell type and time point are left out; the donor was told from shared clones. The CDR3 in this case is CSVWGGQETQYF. The nucleotide sequence is given as TGCAGCGTCTGGGGGGGGCAAGAGACCCAGTACTTC.